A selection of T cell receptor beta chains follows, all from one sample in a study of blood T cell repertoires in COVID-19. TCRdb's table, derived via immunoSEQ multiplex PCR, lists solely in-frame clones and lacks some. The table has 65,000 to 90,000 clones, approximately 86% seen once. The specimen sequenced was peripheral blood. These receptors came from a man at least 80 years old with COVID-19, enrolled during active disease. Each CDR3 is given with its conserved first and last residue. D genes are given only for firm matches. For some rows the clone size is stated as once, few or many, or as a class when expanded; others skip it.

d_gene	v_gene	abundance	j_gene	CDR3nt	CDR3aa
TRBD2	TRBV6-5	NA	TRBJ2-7	TGTGCCAGCAGTAAATTGACTAGCTTAAGAACCGAGCAGTACTTC	CASSKLTSLRTEQYF
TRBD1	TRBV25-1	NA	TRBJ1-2	TGTGCCAGCCGCCTGGGACAGGGATATGGCTACACCTTC	CASRLGQGYGYTF
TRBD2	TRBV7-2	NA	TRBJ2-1	TGTGCCAGCAGCGGGAGGGCGGGGGAAAGTGAGCAGTTCTTC	CASSGRAGESEQFF
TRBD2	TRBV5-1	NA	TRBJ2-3	TGCGCCAGCAGCCGACTAGCGGGGGGGCAATATACGCAGTATTTT	CASSRLAGGQYTQYF
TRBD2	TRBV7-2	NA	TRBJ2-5	TGTGCCAGCAGCTGGATTAGCGGGGGGTACCAAGAGACCCAGTACTTC	CASSWISGGYQETQYF
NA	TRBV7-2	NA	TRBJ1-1	TGTGCCAGCAGCTTAGCGTCAGGGGCGCGGGCTTTCTTT	CASSLASGARAFF
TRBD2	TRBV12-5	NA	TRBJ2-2	TGTGCTAGTGGTTTGGTACTAGCGGGGGGTAACACCGGGGAGCTGTTTTTT	CASGLVLAGGNTGELFF
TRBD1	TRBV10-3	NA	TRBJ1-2	TGTGCCATCAGTGATGACAGGGCTGGCTACACCTTC	CAISDDRAGYTF
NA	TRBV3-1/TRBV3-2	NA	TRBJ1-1	TGTGCCAGCAGCCCGACAATGGGGCATCTTGAAGCTTTCTTT	CASSPTMGHLEAFF
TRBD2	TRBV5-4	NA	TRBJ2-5	TGTGCCAGCAGCTCGACTAGCGGGGGGGCATCCCGGGAGACCCAGTACTTC	CASSSTSGGASRETQYF
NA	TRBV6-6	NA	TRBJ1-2	TGTGCCAGCAGTTACTCCGACTATGGCTACACCTTC	CASSYSDYGYTF
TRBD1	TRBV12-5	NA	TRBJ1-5	TGTGCTAGTGGTCGGTGGACAGGGGACGGTCAGCCCCAGCATTTT	CASGRWTGDGQPQHF
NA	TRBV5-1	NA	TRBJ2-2	TGCGCCAGCAGCTTCGGAGGGGGGGCGGGCACCGGGGAGCTGTTTTTT	CASSFGGGAGTGELFF
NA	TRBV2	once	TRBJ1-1	TGTGCCAGCAGGAAGGGGTTGAACACTGAAGCTTTCTTT	CASRKGLNTEAFF
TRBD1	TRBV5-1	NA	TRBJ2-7	TGCGCCAGCAGCGTCCGGGACAGGGACGACGAGCAGTACTTC	CASSVRDRDDEQYF
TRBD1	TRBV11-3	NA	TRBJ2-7	TGTGCCAGCAGGCCAAGACAGGGGAGCTCCTACGAGCAGTACTTC	CASRPRQGSSYEQYF
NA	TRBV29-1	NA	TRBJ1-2	TGCAGCGTTGACTTCGCTAACTATGGCTACACCTTC	CSVDFANYGYTF
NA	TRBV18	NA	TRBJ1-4	TGTGCCAGCTCACCTATCACCACCTATGGTAATGAAAAACTGTTTTTT	CASSPITTYGNEKLFF
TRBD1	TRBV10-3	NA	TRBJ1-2	TGTGCCATCAAAGGGACAGGAGGGTATGGCTACACCTTC	CAIKGTGGYGYTF
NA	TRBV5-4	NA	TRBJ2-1	TGTGCCAGCAGCTTGCTGCGGGGTCCTCACAATGAGCAGTTCTTC	CASSLLRGPHNEQFF
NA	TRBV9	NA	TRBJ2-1	TGTGCCAGCAGCGTAGGAACAAACCAGTTCTTC	CASSVGTNQFF
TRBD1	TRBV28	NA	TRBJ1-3	TGTGCCAGCAGGGGTCCGGGACAGGGGGGAAACACCATATATTTT	CASRGPGQGGNTIYF
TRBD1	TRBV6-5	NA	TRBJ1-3	TGTGCCAGCAGGGACATCACAGGGGCTGGAAACACCATATATTTT	CASRDITGAGNTIYF
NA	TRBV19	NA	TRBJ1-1	TGTGCCAGTACAGGCGGAGGAAAAATGAACACTGAAGCTTTCTTT	CASTGGGKMNTEAFF
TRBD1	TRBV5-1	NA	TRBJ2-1	TGCGCCAGCAGCTGGGGACAGGGGACGGATGAGCAGTTCTTC	CASSWGQGTDEQFF
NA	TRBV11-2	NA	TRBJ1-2	TGTGCCAGCAGCTTAGGTGGCGGCTATGGCTACACCTTC	CASSLGGGYGYTF
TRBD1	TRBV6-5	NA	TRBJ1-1	TGTGCCAGCAGACCAGGGGGCCGGACTGAAGCTTTCTTT	CASRPGGRTEAFF